This record concerns one T cell receptor (beta chain) sequence. The antigen is undetermined. Trimming took 0 bases from V and 7 from J; bases not matched to a gene: 5. The CDR3 is 15 residues long. Looked up from germline, CDR1 is SGDLS and CDR2 is YYNGEE. The data were taken from a study of PD-L1 blockade in urothelial cancer. Looking at the study overall: Median blood clonality was roughly 0.078, with about 81,000 unique TCRs. General study results and limits: Clones that were tumor-associated expanded more in the blood of durable-benefit patients at 3 weeks.

Profiling relied on immunoSEQ multiplex PCR, and the TCRdb table lists in-frame clones only, not all of them. In the table there are around 56,000 clones, about 86% of which are singletons. The source is a man aged 50-60 years with urothelial cancer. Sequencing was performed on PBMCs, taken around atezolizumab (anti-PD-L1) treatment. The chain employs TRBV9 and TRBJ2-4; TRBD1 matches 9 bases. The CDR3 loop reads CASSVEWTGANIQYF. The CDR3 nucleotides are TGTGCCAGCAGCGTAGAGTGGACAGGGGCCAACATTCAGTACTTC.